This T cell receptor beta chain originates from a study of T-cell memory formation after mild COVID-19. This clonotype was detected a few times. Its specificity is not known. V lost 1 base and J 5 bases, leaving 15 bases between the germline ends. The CDR3 spans 15 residues. Per germline, CDR1 SGHKS and CDR2 YYEKEE (reference sequence). Findings and limits, study-wide: Cross-reactive memory seemingly joined, as some responding clones were found in pre-infection memory.

TCRdb reprocessed the 5' RACE reads via MiXCR and lists one record per CDR3 protein. This table holds around 200,000 distinct CDR3 sequences, about a fifth found once. The origin of this receptor is an adult woman who had mild COVID-19 (a few samples of this study predate the infection). Cell type and time point are not known. V gene TRBV5-5 combines with J gene TRBJ2-5, with D uncertain. Input material: PBMCs or a T cell subset sorted from them (not recorded which). The CDR3 DNA reads as TGTGCCAGCAGCTTGACGTTCTACAGTGGGGAGACCCAGTACTTC. Translation: CASSLTFYSGETQYF.